Listed below are T cell receptor beta chains from one sample, sequenced in a study of T cells after yellow fever vaccination. Each CDR3 protein gets one entry after TCRdb re-called the 5' RACE reads with MiXCR. The table lists 250,000 to 300,000 distinct CDR3 sequences, around 5.3% of them singletons. This sample comprised CD4+ T cells sorted from PBMCs, obtained on the day of the yellow fever booster vaccination. These TCRs come from a young man who received the YFV17D yellow fever vaccine. Both conserved end residues are trimmed from each CDR3. The order of the fields is V gene, J gene, clone size, CDR3 protein. Size is omitted from some rows. Given values are once, few, many or a class for expanded clones.

TRBV5-1	TRBJ1-1	few	ASSPEGPKWGQMNTEAF
TRBV29-1	TRBJ2-3	-	SVDGGAGDTQY
TRBV29-1	TRBJ2-1	-	IVEGILDEQF
TRBV27	TRBJ1-2	-	ASSFFFEGAGKDGYT
TRBV10-3	TRBJ2-5	few	AISGTGDGETQY
TRBV12-3/TRBV12-4	TRBJ2-7	-	ASSSLERYPTYEQY
TRBV29-1	TRBJ1-1	many	SASGQENTEAF
TRBV20-1	TRBJ1-2	few	SARGMNYGYT
TRBV10-1	TRBJ2-1	few	ASSESIQGGEQF
TRBV19	TRBJ2-1	few	ASSINRRNNEQF
TRBV9	TRBJ2-7	-	ASSVAPGLADVY
TRBV4-1	TRBJ1-2	many	ASSQVPGVNGYT
TRBV5-1	TRBJ1-2	-	ASRIAGQGYGYT
TRBV5-1	TRBJ2-2	few	ASSLLETPNTGELF
TRBV12-3/TRBV12-4	TRBJ1-5	many	ASTPGPRGNQPQH
TRBV10-3	TRBJ2-3	many	AISDRGTGWDTQY
TRBV19	TRBJ1-5	many	ASRGRGGNQPQH
TRBV5-1	TRBJ2-1	many	ASSLVHTGTSVHEQF
TRBV7-9	TRBJ2-5	-	ASSLAGGPWQETQY